The rows below give T cell receptor beta chains drawn from one sample of a study of blood T cell repertoires in COVID-19. Profiling relied on immunoSEQ multiplex PCR, and the TCRdb table lists in-frame clones only, not all of them. The data contain 200,000 to 300,000 clones, less than 90% of them seen just once; the ten biggest clones take up approximately 6.2%. Source material: peripheral blood. These receptors originate from a man aged 55 to 70 with acute or convalescent COVID-19. The CDR3 runs from the conserved cysteine through the conserved F or W. A D gene is named only where the DNA matches it firmly. Clone size appears in some rows only: once, few, many, or a class for an expanded clone.

V gene: TRBV5-1
J gene: TRBJ2-1
D gene: -
clone size: once
CDR3 DNA: TGCGCCAGCTCCCGGGACTCCGAGGGCAATGAGCAGTTCTTC
CDR3 protein: CASSRDSEGNEQFF

V gene: TRBV5-5
J gene: TRBJ1-5
D gene: -
clone size: -
CDR3 DNA: TGTGCCAGCAGCTTGGAGGGTCAGGGTCAGCATTTT
CDR3 protein: CASSLEGQGQHF

V gene: TRBV9
J gene: TRBJ2-1
D gene: -
clone size: -
CDR3 DNA: TGTGCCAGCAGCGTAGTTCAGGGGTCCTACAATGAGCAGTTCTTC
CDR3 protein: CASSVVQGSYNEQFF

V gene: TRBV21-1
J gene: TRBJ2-7
D gene: -
clone size: -
CDR3 DNA: TGTGCCAGCAGCAAACCTAGCGGGTCCCCGAGATCCTACGAGCAGTACTTC
CDR3 protein: CASSKPSGSPRSYEQYF

V gene: TRBV10-3
J gene: TRBJ1-1
D gene: -
clone size: -
CDR3 DNA: TGTGCCATCAGTGAGTCGAGGGTGGCAGACCAAGCTTTCTTT
CDR3 protein: CAISESRVADQAFF

V gene: TRBV6-1
J gene: TRBJ1-2
D gene: -
clone size: once
CDR3 DNA: TGTGCCAGCAGTGAAGTTCCTATAGCGGCCTTC
CDR3 protein: CASSEVPIAAF

V gene: TRBV9
J gene: TRBJ2-7
D gene: -
clone size: few
CDR3 DNA: TGTGCCAGCAGCGTAGGTCGGGTAGAAGGAAGCGAGCAGTACTTC
CDR3 protein: CASSVGRVEGSEQYF

V gene: TRBV6-1
J gene: TRBJ2-3
D gene: -
clone size: -
CDR3 DNA: TGTGCCAGCAGTGACCCCGGGATGGTCACAGATACGCAGTATTTT
CDR3 protein: CASSDPGMVTDTQYF

V gene: TRBV3-1/TRBV3-2
J gene: TRBJ2-1
D gene: TRBD2
clone size: few
CDR3 DNA: TGTGCCAGCAGCCGTGCCGGGACTAGGGACTACAATGAGCAGTTCTTC
CDR3 protein: CASSRAGTRDYNEQFF

V gene: TRBV12-5
J gene: TRBJ2-3
D gene: TRBD2
clone size: -
CDR3 DNA: TGTGCTAGTGGTGCTAGCGGGAGGGCCCGACGAACAGATACGCAGTATTTT
CDR3 protein: CASGASGRARRTDTQYF

V gene: TRBV12-5
J gene: TRBJ2-5
D gene: TRBD1
clone size: -
CDR3 DNA: TGTGCTAGTGGCTCCGGACAGGTAGAGACCCAGTACTTC
CDR3 protein: CASGSGQVETQYF

V gene: TRBV9
J gene: TRBJ2-1
D gene: -
clone size: -
CDR3 DNA: TGTGCCAGCAGCTGGGAGGACAGGAGAAACAATGAGCAGTTCTTC
CDR3 protein: CASSWEDRRNNEQFF

V gene: TRBV5-5
J gene: TRBJ1-2
D gene: TRBD1
clone size: -
CDR3 DNA: TGTGCCAGCAGCTTGGCCAGTACAGGGGGAACAGCTAACTATGGCTACACCTTC
CDR3 protein: CASSLASTGGTANYGYTF

V gene: TRBV28
J gene: TRBJ1-1
D gene: -
clone size: -
CDR3 DNA: TGTGCCAGCAAAGAAGAGTTCACTGAAGCTTTCTTT
CDR3 protein: CASKEEFTEAFF

V gene: TRBV6-5
J gene: TRBJ1-1
D gene: -
clone size: -
CDR3 DNA: TGTGCCAGCAGCACAGTGACTGAAGCTTTCTTT
CDR3 protein: CASSTVTEAFF

V gene: TRBV18
J gene: TRBJ1-1
D gene: TRBD1
clone size: -
CDR3 DNA: TGTGCCAGCTCACCCGGGACAGGCACTGAAGCTTTCTTT
CDR3 protein: CASSPGTGTEAFF

V gene: TRBV5-4
J gene: TRBJ1-2
D gene: -
clone size: -
CDR3 DNA: TGTGCCAGCAGCAAAACGACAGAAATGTCTAACTATGGCTACACCTTC
CDR3 protein: CASSKTTEMSNYGYTF

V gene: TRBV5-1
J gene: TRBJ1-2
D gene: -
clone size: -
CDR3 DNA: TGCGCCAGCAATGAGGACGGGGGAAGCTATGGCTACACCTTC
CDR3 protein: CASNEDGGSYGYTF

V gene: TRBV11-3
J gene: TRBJ2-1
D gene: TRBD2
clone size: -
CDR3 DNA: TGTGCCAGCAGCTTAGTGGGCGGGAGGGCCAGCAATGAGCAGTTCTTC
CDR3 protein: CASSLVGGRASNEQFF

V gene: TRBV28
J gene: TRBJ1-2
D gene: -
clone size: -
CDR3 DNA: TGTGCCACCGCAATAGGAGCTAACTATGGCTACACCTTC
CDR3 protein: CATAIGANYGYTF

V gene: TRBV28
J gene: TRBJ2-1
D gene: -
clone size: -
CDR3 DNA: TGTGCCAGCAGTCCATCTACAGGGAGCTCCTACAATGAGCAGTTCTTC
CDR3 protein: CASSPSTGSSYNEQFF

V gene: TRBV5-4
J gene: TRBJ2-1
D gene: TRBD1
clone size: -
CDR3 DNA: TGTGCCAGCAGCTTCGGGACAGAATACAATGAGCAGTTCTTC
CDR3 protein: CASSFGTEYNEQFF

V gene: TRBV7-8
J gene: TRBJ2-5
D gene: TRBD2
clone size: -
CDR3 DNA: TGTGCCAGCAGAGACGGGGCGGGAGGGAGGCTGTCCCAAGAGACCCAGTACTTC
CDR3 protein: CASRDGAGGRLSQETQYF

V gene: TRBV11-3
J gene: TRBJ2-7
D gene: -
clone size: -
CDR3 DNA: TGTGCCAGCAGCCCCCATCCGAGCTCCTACGAGCAGTACTTC
CDR3 protein: CASSPHPSSYEQYF

V gene: TRBV11-3
J gene: TRBJ2-5
D gene: -
clone size: -
CDR3 DNA: TGTGCCAGCAGCGACCCGAGGGGCGGGGCCCAGTACTTC
CDR3 protein: CASSDPRGGAQYF

V gene: TRBV5-1
J gene: TRBJ1-1
D gene: TRBD1
clone size: once
CDR3 DNA: TGCGCCAGCAGCCCTTGGGGGGCTACAGGGGGCGCGGACACTGAAGCTTTCTTT
CDR3 protein: CASSPWGATGGADTEAFF

V gene: TRBV16
J gene: TRBJ2-3
D gene: TRBD1
clone size: -
CDR3 DNA: TGTGCCAGCAGCCAACTCGGGACAGGGTTCTTTACAGATACGCAGTATTTT
CDR3 protein: CASSQLGTGFFTDTQYF

V gene: TRBV19
J gene: TRBJ2-7
D gene: -
clone size: few
CDR3 DNA: TGTGCCAGTAGTATAACAGGCACGGAGCAGTACTTC
CDR3 protein: CASSITGTEQYF

V gene: TRBV14
J gene: TRBJ1-2
D gene: -
clone size: -
CDR3 DNA: TGTGCCAGCAGCCAAGCTTCAGGGGCGGTTGGCTACACCTTC
CDR3 protein: CASSQASGAVGYTF

V gene: TRBV28
J gene: TRBJ2-1
D gene: -
clone size: -
CDR3 DNA: TGTGCCAGCAGCCCCGGACGGGAAGACTACAATGAGCAGTTCTTC
CDR3 protein: CASSPGREDYNEQFF

V gene: TRBV6-2/TRBV6-3
J gene: TRBJ2-2
D gene: -
clone size: -
CDR3 DNA: TGTGCCAGCAGTCCCCTGAACACCGGGGAGCTGTTTTTT
CDR3 protein: CASSPLNTGELFF

V gene: TRBV4-2
J gene: TRBJ2-7
D gene: TRBD2
clone size: -
CDR3 DNA: TGTGCCAGCAGCCAAGGGCCTAGCGGGTTCTACGAGCAGTACTTC
CDR3 protein: CASSQGPSGFYEQYF

V gene: TRBV11-2
J gene: TRBJ1-5
D gene: TRBD1
clone size: -
CDR3 DNA: TGTGCCAGCAGTCGGGGACAGGGAGGTGGTCAGCCCCAGCATTTT
CDR3 protein: CASSRGQGGGQPQHF

V gene: TRBV23-1
J gene: TRBJ1-5
D gene: TRBD1
clone size: -
CDR3 DNA: TGCGCCAGCAGTCACAGGACAGGGCACGACCAGCCCCAGCATTTT
CDR3 protein: CASSHRTGHDQPQHF

V gene: TRBV19
J gene: TRBJ1-1
D gene: -
clone size: -
CDR3 DNA: TGTGCCAGTAGTACTCAGGCTATGCCAGGCCCAACTGAAGCTTTCTTT
CDR3 protein: CASSTQAMPGPTEAFF

V gene: TRBV9
J gene: TRBJ2-3
D gene: -
clone size: -
CDR3 DNA: TGTGCCAGCAGCGTGCACTCCCCTAGCACAGATACGCAGTATTTT
CDR3 protein: CASSVHSPSTDTQYF

V gene: TRBV5-1
J gene: TRBJ2-1
D gene: TRBD2
clone size: -
CDR3 DNA: TGCGCCAGCAGCCCGGGACTAGCTGTATCCTACAATGAGCAGTTCTTC
CDR3 protein: CASSPGLAVSYNEQFF

V gene: TRBV7-3
J gene: TRBJ1-6
D gene: -
clone size: -
CDR3 DNA: TGTGCCAGCAGTTCCCGACAGAGACTTGTAAATTCACCCCTCCACTTT
CDR3 protein: CASSSRQRLVNSPLHF

V gene: TRBV4-2
J gene: TRBJ1-2
D gene: TRBD1
clone size: -
CDR3 DNA: TGTGCCAGCAGCCAAGTTCAGATGATAGGGGGCCTTAACTATGGCTACACCTTC
CDR3 protein: CASSQVQMIGGLNYGYTF

V gene: TRBV11-2
J gene: TRBJ1-1
D gene: -
clone size: -
CDR3 DNA: TGTGCCAGCAGCTTCACAGGGACGAACACTGAAGCTTTCTTT
CDR3 protein: CASSFTGTNTEAFF

V gene: TRBV14
J gene: TRBJ1-4
D gene: TRBD1
clone size: -
CDR3 DNA: TGTGCCAGCAGCCCCCGACAGGGCACTAATGAAAAACTGTTTTTT
CDR3 protein: CASSPRQGTNEKLFF

V gene: TRBV30
J gene: TRBJ1-3
D gene: -
clone size: -
CDR3 DNA: TGTGCCTGGAATGCAGGGCCTGGAAACACCATATATTTT
CDR3 protein: CAWNAGPGNTIYF

V gene: TRBV7-2
J gene: TRBJ1-4
D gene: TRBD1
clone size: few
CDR3 DNA: TGTGCCAGCAGCTTCGACAGGGCAAACGAAAAACTGTTTTTT
CDR3 protein: CASSFDRANEKLFF

V gene: TRBV28
J gene: TRBJ1-1
D gene: -
clone size: once
CDR3 DNA: TGTGCCAGCATTACCGGGACACCAACCACTGAAGCTTTCTTT
CDR3 protein: CASITGTPTTEAFF

V gene: TRBV3-1/TRBV3-2
J gene: TRBJ2-5
D gene: -
clone size: -
CDR3 DNA: TGTGCCAGCAGCTCACGACTAGATCCTCAAGAGACCCAGTACTTC
CDR3 protein: CASSSRLDPQETQYF

V gene: TRBV9
J gene: TRBJ2-7
D gene: TRBD2
clone size: -
CDR3 DNA: TGTGCCAGCAGCGTAGGGTTACTAGCGGTCGAGCAGTACTTC
CDR3 protein: CASSVGLLAVEQYF

V gene: TRBV10-3
J gene: TRBJ2-5
D gene: TRBD1
clone size: -
CDR3 DNA: TGTGCCATCACCGAAGACAGGGTGAGAGAGACCCAGTACTTC
CDR3 protein: CAITEDRVRETQYF

V gene: TRBV27
J gene: TRBJ1-4
D gene: TRBD1
clone size: -
CDR3 DNA: TGTGCCAGCAGTTTACCTCCCCGGACAGGGAATGCAACTAATGAAAAACTGTTTTTT
CDR3 protein: CASSLPPRTGNATNEKLFF

V gene: TRBV18
J gene: TRBJ2-3
D gene: TRBD2
clone size: -
CDR3 DNA: TGTGCCAGCTCACCAACCGGGACTAGTATCTCAGATACGCAGTATTTT
CDR3 protein: CASSPTGTSISDTQYF

V gene: TRBV29-1
J gene: TRBJ2-1
D gene: TRBD1
clone size: -
CDR3 DNA: TGCAGCGTTGAGCCGGGACAGGGGAATGAGCAGTTCTTC
CDR3 protein: CSVEPGQGNEQFF

V gene: TRBV3-1/TRBV3-2
J gene: TRBJ1-6
D gene: -
clone size: once
CDR3 DNA: TGTGCCAGCAGCCAAAGGGGAGGGGATTCACCCCTCCACTTT
CDR3 protein: CASSQRGGDSPLHF

V gene: TRBV7-8
J gene: TRBJ1-1
D gene: -
clone size: -
CDR3 DNA: TGTGCCAGCAGCTTAGTGGGAGCCAATTCTCAAGCTTTCTTT
CDR3 protein: CASSLVGANSQAFF

V gene: TRBV6-6
J gene: TRBJ2-3
D gene: TRBD2
clone size: few
CDR3 DNA: TGTGCCAGCAGTCGATCCGCGGGACTAGCAGGGGATACGCAGTATTTT
CDR3 protein: CASSRSAGLAGDTQYF

V gene: TRBV29-1
J gene: TRBJ2-2
D gene: -
clone size: -
CDR3 DNA: TGCAGCGTTGCAACTCGTACGGACACCGGGGAGCTGTTTTTT
CDR3 protein: CSVATRTDTGELFF